These 15 T cell receptor beta chains were all obtained from the same sample, sequenced in a study of blood T cell repertoires in COVID-19. Produced via immunoSEQ multiplex PCR; TCRdb's table is partial and in-frame only. The sample comprises 150,000 to 200,000 clones, 65% to 85% of which are singletons, and around 5% rests with the top ten. Sequencing was carried out using PBMCs or T cells enriched from blood (not recorded which). The receptors were gathered from a man between 65 and 79 years old who had been exposed to COVID-19.

The J gene is TRBJ1-2, the V gene TRBV11-2, with 12 bases fitting TRBD1. J was trimmed by 7 bases and V by 5 bases; bases with no gene match: 8. The CDR3 contains 15 residues. Germline V gene lookup returns CDR1 SGHAT and CDR2 FQNNGV. The CDR3 DNA sequence: TGTGCCAGCAGCCTCCGGGACAGGGGGCTAGGTGGCTACACCTTC. This encodes CASSLRDRGLGGYTF.

V is TRBV4-1 and J is TRBJ2-7; TRBD1 agrees at 10 bases. From germline, CDR1 is MGHRA and CDR2 YSYEKL. The V gene end was trimmed by 1 base and the J gene end by 3 bases; junction bases not matched to a gene: 3. The CDR3 length is 15 residues. The CDR3 bases are TGCGCCAGCAGCCAAGCGACAGGGGGCAACTACGAGCAGTACTTC. Translating gives CASSQATGGNYEQYF.

The chain recombines TRBV5-1 with TRBJ2-7; 7 positions match TRBD1. CDR1 is SGHRS and CDR2 is YFSETQ in the germline V gene. This CDR3 is 13 amino acids long. Unmatched junction bases numbered 5, after V lost 1 base and J lost 7 bases. In DNA form, the CDR3 reads TGCGCCAGCAGCTTGAGGACAGGTAGAGAGCAGTACTTC. This codes for CASSLRTGREQYF.

The chain uses TRBV5-8 and TRBJ1-2; no definite D call. V was clipped by 4 bases and J by 4 bases, with 5 bases between them. The CDR3 extends over 11 amino acids. Germline V lookup: CDR1 SGHTS, CDR2 YDEGEE. DNA for the CDR3: TGTGCCAGCAGCCGGGGCTATGGCTACACCTTC. Encoded protein: CASSRGYGYTF.

CDR3 nucleotides: TGTGCCAGCAGCTTAGGGACGGCCTCGAGGGACAGGGTACGTCAGCCCCAGCATTTT. The encoded protein is CASSLGTASRDRVRQPQHF. The chain carries TRBV7-2 and TRBJ1-5; 9 bases agree with TRBD1. Germline CDR1 and CDR2: SGHTA and FQGNSA. The CDR3 consists of 19 residues. The trim removed 1 base at V and 6 bases at J, leaving 16 bases unmatched.

The chain carries TRBV6-5 and TRBJ1-2; D uncertain. Germline values: CDR1 MNHEY, CDR2 SVGAGI. The CDR3 sequence is 13 residues long. V was cut by 7 bases and J by 4 bases, with 13 bases left in between. CDR3 nucleotide sequence: TGTGCCAGCACCAACTCCCCTATCTATGGCTACACCTTC. This encodes CASTNSPIYGYTF.

This clone was seen only once. The chain links TRBV28 to TRBJ2-5, with D possibly matching TRBD1 (7 bases). The germline V gene encodes CDR1 MDHEN and CDR2 SYDVKM. Trimming cost V 8 bases and J 1 base, with 11 bases left between them. The CDR3 runs 13 residues. Here the CDR3 DNA reads TGTGCCAGCGGCCAGGGGGGCCAAGAGACCCAGTACTTC. Protein product: CASGQGGQETQYF.

This chain connects TRBV2 to TRBJ2-3, with 11 bases identical to TRBD2. The CDR3 loop spans 16 amino acids. Germline assignment: CDR1 SNHLY and CDR2 FYNNEI. Trimming removed 5 bases from V and 1 base from J; junction bases left unmatched: 5. DNA for the CDR3: TGTGCCAGCAGTCCATTACTAGCGGGGGGCACAGATACGCAGTATTTT. Its protein product is CASSPLLAGGTDTQYF.

The chain joins TRBV7-2 to TRBJ2-5; D is undetermined. Germline V CDR1 and CDR2: SGHTA, FQGNSA. V lost 0 bases to trimming and J lost 5 bases, with 4 bases between them. The CDR3 has 12 amino acids. Here the CDR3 reads CASSLAYETQYF. CDR3 nucleotides: TGTGCCAGCAGCTTAGCCTACGAGACCCAGTACTTC.

The chain links TRBV2 to TRBJ1-1, with a possible D match to TRBD1 (6 bases). The V gene lost 6 bases and the J gene lost 4 bases, with 27 bases spanning the gap. Germline V gene lookup returns CDR1 SNHLY and CDR2 FYNNEI. CDR3 length: 18 amino acids. In nucleotides, the CDR3 is TGTGCCAGCAGCGCTAGGGACACAAGGATAAGAGGGGGCACTGAAGCTTTCTTT. Encoded protein: CASSARDTRIRGGTEAFF.

The chain links TRBV5-8 to TRBJ1-2; D might be TRBD1 (6 bases). The CDR3 is 15 amino acids. Germline V CDR1 and CDR2: SGHTS, YDEGEE. V lost 0 bases and J 0 bases, leaving 9 bases between the germline ends. The CDR3 DNA reads TGTGCCAGCAGCTTGGAGGGGGTAGCTAACTATGGCTACACCTTC. Translated, it gives CASSLEGVANYGYTF.

This chain links TRBV7-6 with TRBJ2-7; 13 nucleotides agree with TRBD2. Germline CDR1 reads SGHVS; CDR2 reads FNYEAQ. The CDR3 spans 15 residues. Trimming at V came to 5 bases and at J to 3 bases, leaving 4 bases not matched to a gene. DNA for the CDR3: TGTGCCAGCAGCCTGGGACTAGCGGGGAACTACGAGCAGTACTTC. This codes for CASSLGLAGNYEQYF.

The chain carries TRBV13 and TRBJ2-7; 11 bases fit TRBD2. CDR1 and CDR2 (germline): PRHDT, FYEKMQ (reference sequence). CDR3 length: 16 amino acids. Trimming at V came to 5 bases and at J to 6 bases, leaving 12 bases not matched to a gene. The CDR3 DNA reads as TGTGCCAGCAGCCCGATCGGACTAGCGGGTAGCGTCGAGCAGTACTTC. Protein sequence: CASSPIGLAGSVEQYF.

The chain uses TRBV9 and TRBJ2-7, with 10 bases identical to TRBD2. Germline V lookup: CDR1 SGDLS, CDR2 YYNGEE. The ends lost 4 bases at V and 2 bases at J; junction bases unmatched: 3. The CDR3 totals 14 residues. The CDR3 sequence: CASSRTSGPYEQYF. Here the CDR3 DNA reads TGTGCCAGCAGCCGGACTAGCGGACCCTACGAGCAGTACTTC.

The chain carries TRBV28 and TRBJ2-2; 7 bases agree with TRBD1. Germline V lookup: CDR1 MDHEN, CDR2 SYDVKM. V was clipped by 2 bases and J by 3 bases; unmatched bases: 6. The CDR3 sequence is 16 residues long. CDR3 coding DNA: TGTGCCAGCAGTTTACCGAGACAGGGTGACACCGGGGAGCTGTTTTTT. Its translation is CASSLPRQGDTGELFF.